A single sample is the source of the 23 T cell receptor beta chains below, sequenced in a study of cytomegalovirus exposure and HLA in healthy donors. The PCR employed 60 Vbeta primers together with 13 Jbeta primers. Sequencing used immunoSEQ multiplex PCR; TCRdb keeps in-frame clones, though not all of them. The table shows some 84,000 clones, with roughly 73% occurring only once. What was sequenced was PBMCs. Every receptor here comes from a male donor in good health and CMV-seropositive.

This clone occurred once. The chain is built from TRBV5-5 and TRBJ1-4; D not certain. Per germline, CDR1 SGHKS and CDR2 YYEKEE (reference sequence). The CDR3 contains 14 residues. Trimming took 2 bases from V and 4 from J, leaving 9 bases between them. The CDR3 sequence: CASSFVQVNEKLFF. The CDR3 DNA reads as TGTGCCAGCAGCTTCGTTCAGGTTAATGAAAAACTGTTTTTT. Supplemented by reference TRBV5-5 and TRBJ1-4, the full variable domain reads DAGVTQSPTHLIKTRGQQVTLRCSPISGHKSVSWYQQVLGQGPQFIFQYYEKEERGRGNFPDRFSARQFPNYSSELNVNALLLGDSALYLCASSFVQVNEKLFFGSGTQLSVL.

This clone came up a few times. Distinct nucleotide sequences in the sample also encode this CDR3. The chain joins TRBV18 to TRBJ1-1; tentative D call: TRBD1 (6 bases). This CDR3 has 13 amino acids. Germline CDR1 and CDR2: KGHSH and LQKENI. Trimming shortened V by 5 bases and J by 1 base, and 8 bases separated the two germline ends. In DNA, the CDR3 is TGTGCCAGCTCATCGGACAGGAACACTGAAGCTTTCTTT. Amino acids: CASSSDRNTEAFF.

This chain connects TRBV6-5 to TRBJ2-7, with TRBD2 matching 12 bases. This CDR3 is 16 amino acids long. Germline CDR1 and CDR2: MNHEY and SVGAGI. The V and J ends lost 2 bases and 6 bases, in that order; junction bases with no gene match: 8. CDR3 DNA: TGTGCCAGCAGTTACGCTACGACTAGCGGGAGAACCGAGCAGTACTTC. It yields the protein CASSYATTSGRTEQYF.

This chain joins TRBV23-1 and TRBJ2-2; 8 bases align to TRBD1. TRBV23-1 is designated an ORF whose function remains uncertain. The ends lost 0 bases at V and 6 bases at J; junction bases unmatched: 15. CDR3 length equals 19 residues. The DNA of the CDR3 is TGCGCCAGCAGTCAATCGAGCCAGGGGGCCAGTAAAGTAGCCGGGGAGCTGTTTTTT. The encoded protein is CASSQSSQGASKVAGELFF.

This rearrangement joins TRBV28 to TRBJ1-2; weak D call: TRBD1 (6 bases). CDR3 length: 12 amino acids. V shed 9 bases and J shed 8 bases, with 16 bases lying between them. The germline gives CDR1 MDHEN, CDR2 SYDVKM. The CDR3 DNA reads TGTGCCAGTTCGACAGGCCCCGGGGGCTACACCTTC. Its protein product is CASSTGPGGYTF.

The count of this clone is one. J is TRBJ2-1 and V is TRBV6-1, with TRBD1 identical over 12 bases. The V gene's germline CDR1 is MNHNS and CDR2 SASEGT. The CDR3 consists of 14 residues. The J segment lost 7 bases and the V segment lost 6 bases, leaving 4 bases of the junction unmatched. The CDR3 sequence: CASRGTGGSNEQFF. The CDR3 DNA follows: TGTGCCAGCAGGGGGACAGGGGGCTCGAATGAGCAGTTCTTC.

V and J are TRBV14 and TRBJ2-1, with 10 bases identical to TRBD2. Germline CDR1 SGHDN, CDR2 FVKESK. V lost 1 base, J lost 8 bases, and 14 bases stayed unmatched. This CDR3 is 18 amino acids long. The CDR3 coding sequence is TGTGCCAGCAGCCAAGGAGTGCGGAAACTAGCGGGATACGATGAGCAGTTCTTC. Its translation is CASSQGVRKLAGYDEQFF.

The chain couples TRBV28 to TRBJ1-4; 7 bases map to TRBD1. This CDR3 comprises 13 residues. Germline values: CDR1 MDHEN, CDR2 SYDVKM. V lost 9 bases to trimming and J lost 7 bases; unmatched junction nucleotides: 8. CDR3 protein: CASLTGDSEKLFF. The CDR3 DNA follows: TGTGCCAGTCTAACAGGGGACTCTGAAAAACTGTTTTTT.

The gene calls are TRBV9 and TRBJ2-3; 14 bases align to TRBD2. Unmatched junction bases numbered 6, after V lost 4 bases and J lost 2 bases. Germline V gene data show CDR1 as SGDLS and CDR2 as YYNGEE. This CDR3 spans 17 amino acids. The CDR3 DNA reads TGTGCCAGCAGCCCTAGGGGACTAGCGGGAGTCACAGATACGCAGTATTTT. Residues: CASSPRGLAGVTDTQYF.

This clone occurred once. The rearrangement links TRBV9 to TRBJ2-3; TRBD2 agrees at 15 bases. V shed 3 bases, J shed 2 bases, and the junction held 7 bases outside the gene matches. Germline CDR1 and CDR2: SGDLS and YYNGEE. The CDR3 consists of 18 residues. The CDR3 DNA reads TGTGCCAGCAGCGCAAAAGGACTAGCGGGAGGGTACACAGATACGCAGTATTTT. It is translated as CASSAKGLAGGYTDTQYF.

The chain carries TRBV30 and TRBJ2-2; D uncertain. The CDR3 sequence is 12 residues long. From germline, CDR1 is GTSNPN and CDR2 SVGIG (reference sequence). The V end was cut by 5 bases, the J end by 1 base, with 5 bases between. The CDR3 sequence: CAWVGNTGELFF. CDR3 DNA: TGTGCCTGGGTCGGGAACACCGGGGAGCTGTTTTTT.

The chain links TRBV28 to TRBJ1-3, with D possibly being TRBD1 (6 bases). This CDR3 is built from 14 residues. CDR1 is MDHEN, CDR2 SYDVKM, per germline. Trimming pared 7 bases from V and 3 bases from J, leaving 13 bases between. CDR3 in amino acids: CASNPSGVGNTIYF. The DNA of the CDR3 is TGTGCCAGCAACCCGTCAGGGGTTGGAAACACCATATATTTT.

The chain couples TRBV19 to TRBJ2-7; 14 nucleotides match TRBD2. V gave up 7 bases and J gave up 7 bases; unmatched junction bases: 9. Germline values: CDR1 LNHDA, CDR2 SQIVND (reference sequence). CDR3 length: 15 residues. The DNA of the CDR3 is TGTGCCAGTACGACTAGCGGGAGGGTTACCGAAGAGCAGTACTTC. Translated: CASTTSGRVTEEQYF.

CDR3 in amino acids: CASSRDSPSYNEQFF. Written as DNA, the CDR3 is TGTGCCAGCAGCCGGGACTCCCCGTCCTACAATGAGCAGTTCTTC. V usage is TRBV5-6 and J usage is TRBJ2-1; a weak D match, TRBD2 (6 bases). The CDR3 runs 15 residues. In germline, CDR1 is SGHDT, CDR2 YYEEEE. V was trimmed by 4 bases and J by 1 base, leaving 12 bases between them. The whole variable domain, filled in from reference TRBV5-6 and TRBJ2-1, reads DAGVTQSPTHLIKTRGQQVTLRCSPKSGHDTVSWYQQALGQGPQFIFQYYEEEERQRGNFPDRFSGHQFPNYSSELNVNALLLGDSALYLCASSRDSPSYNEQFFGPGTRLTVL.

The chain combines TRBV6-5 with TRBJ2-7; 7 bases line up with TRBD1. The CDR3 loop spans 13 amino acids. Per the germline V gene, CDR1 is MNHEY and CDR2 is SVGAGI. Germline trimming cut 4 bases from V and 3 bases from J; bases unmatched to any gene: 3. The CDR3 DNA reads TGTGCCAGCAGTTTGGGACAGTTCTACGAGCAGTACTTC. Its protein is CASSLGQFYEQYF.

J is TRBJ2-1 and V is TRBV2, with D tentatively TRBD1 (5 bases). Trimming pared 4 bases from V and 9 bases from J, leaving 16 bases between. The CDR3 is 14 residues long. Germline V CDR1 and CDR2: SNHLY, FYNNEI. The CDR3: CASSGGGVQGEQFF. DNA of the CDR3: TGTGCCAGCAGTGGGGGTGGGGTGCAGGGTGAGCAGTTCTTC. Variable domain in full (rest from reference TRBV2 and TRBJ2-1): EPEVTQTPSHQVTQMGQEVILRCVPISNHLYFYWYRQILGQKVEFLVSFYNNEISEKSEIFDDQFSVERPDGSNFTLKIRSTKLEDSAMYFCASSGGGVQGEQFFGPGTRLTVL.

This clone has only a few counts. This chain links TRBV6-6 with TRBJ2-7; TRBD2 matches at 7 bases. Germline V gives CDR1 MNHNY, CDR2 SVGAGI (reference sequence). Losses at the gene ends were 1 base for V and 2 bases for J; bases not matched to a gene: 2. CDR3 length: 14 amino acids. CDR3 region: CASSYFGLAYEQYF. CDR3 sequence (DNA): TGTGCCAGCAGTTACTTCGGACTAGCCTACGAGCAGTACTTC.

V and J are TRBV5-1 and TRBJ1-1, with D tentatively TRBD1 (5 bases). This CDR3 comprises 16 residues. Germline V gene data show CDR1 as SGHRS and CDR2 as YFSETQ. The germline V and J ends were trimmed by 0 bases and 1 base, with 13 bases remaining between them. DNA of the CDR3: TGCGCCAGCAGCTTGGGGTATGGGGGGGAGAACACTGAAGCTTTCTTT. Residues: CASSLGYGGENTEAFF.

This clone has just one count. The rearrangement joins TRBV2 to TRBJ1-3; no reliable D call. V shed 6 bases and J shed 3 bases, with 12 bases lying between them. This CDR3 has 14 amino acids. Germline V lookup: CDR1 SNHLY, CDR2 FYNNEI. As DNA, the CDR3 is TGTGCCAGCAGGACTCAACTTTTTGGAAACACCATATATTTT. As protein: CASRTQLFGNTIYF. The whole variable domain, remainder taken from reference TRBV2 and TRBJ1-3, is EPEVTQTPSHQVTQMGQEVILRCVPISNHLYFYWYRQILGQKVEFLVSFYNNEISEKSEIFDDQFSVERPDGSNFTLKIRSTKLEDSAMYFCASRTQLFGNTIYFGEGSWLTVV.

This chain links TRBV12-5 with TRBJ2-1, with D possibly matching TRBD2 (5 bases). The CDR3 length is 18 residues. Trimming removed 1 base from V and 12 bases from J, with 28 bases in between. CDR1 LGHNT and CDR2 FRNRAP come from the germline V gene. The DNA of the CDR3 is TGTGCTAGTGGTTTGGCGGTCGGCGGGCAGACCACCCTATCCCGGCAGTTCTTC. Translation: CASGLAVGGQTTLSRQFF.

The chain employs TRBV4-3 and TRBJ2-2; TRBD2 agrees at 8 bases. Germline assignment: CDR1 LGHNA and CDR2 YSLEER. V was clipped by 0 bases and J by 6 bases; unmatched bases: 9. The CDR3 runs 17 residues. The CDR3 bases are TGCGCCAGCAGCCAAGAATCGGGTAGCGGGATCGCCGGGGAGCTGTTTTTT. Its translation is CASSQESGSGIAGELFF.

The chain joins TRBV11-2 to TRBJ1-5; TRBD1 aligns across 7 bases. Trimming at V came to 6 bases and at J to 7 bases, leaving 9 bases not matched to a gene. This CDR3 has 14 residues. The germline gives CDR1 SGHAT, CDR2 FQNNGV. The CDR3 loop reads CASSKTGESQPQHF. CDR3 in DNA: TGTGCCAGCAGTAAAACAGGGGAGTCGCAGCCCCAGCATTTT.

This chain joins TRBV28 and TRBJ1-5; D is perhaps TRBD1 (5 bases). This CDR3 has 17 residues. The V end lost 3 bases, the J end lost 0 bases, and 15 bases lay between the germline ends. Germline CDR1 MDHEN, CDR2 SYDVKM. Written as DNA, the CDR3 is TGTGCCAGCAGTTTGAACGGGGGAGGGCCTAGCAATCAGCCCCAGCATTTT. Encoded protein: CASSLNGGGPSNQPQHF.